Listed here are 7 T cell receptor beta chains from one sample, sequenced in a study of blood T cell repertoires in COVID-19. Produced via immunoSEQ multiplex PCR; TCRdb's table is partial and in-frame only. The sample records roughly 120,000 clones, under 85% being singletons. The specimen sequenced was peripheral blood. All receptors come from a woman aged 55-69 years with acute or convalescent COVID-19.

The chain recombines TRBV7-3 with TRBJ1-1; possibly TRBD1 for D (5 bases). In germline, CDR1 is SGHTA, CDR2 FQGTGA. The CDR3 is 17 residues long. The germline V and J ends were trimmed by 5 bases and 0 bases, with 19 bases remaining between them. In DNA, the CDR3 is TGTGCCAGCAGCCCGGCACGCGGCGGGGGACTGAACACTGAAGCTTTCTTT. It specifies CASSPARGGGLNTEAFF.

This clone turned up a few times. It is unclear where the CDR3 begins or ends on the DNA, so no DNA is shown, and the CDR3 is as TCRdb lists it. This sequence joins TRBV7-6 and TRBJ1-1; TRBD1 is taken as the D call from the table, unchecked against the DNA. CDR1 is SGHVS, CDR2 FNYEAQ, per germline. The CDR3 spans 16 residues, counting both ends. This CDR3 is CASSLGYSGQGTEAFF.

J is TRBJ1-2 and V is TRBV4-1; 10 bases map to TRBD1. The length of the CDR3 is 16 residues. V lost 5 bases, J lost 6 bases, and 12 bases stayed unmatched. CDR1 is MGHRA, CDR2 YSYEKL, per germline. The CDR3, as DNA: TGCGCCAGCAGCGGACCCGGGACAGGGGAACGGGATGGCTACACCTTC. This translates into CASSGPGTGERDGYTF.

The chain's CDR3 is CASSVGEVTGRNTQYF. In DNA form, the CDR3 reads TGTGCCAGCAGCGTAGGGGAAGTAACAGGACGAAATACGCAGTATTTT. The rearrangement uses TRBV9 and TRBJ2-3; D possibly corresponds to TRBD1 (5 bases). Germline CDR1 and CDR2: SGDLS and YYNGEE. V lost 0 bases and J lost 7, with 18 bases in between. CDR3 length equals 16 residues.

The CDR3, as DNA: TGTGCCTGGGGGACAGGCCGAGAAGCTTTCTTT. This codes for CAWGTGREAFF. The J gene is TRBJ1-1, the V gene TRBV30, with 8 bases aligning to TRBD1. J gave up 8 bases and V 5 bases, and 4 bases lay outside the gene matches. The CDR3 has 11 residues. Germline CDR1 and CDR2: GTSNPN and SVGIG (reference sequence).

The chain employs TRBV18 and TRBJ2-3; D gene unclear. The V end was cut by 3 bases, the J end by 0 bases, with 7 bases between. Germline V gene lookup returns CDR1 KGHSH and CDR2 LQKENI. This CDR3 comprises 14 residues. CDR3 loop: CASSPLRSTDTQYF. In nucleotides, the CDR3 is TGTGCCAGCTCACCGCTGAGGAGCACAGATACGCAGTATTTT.

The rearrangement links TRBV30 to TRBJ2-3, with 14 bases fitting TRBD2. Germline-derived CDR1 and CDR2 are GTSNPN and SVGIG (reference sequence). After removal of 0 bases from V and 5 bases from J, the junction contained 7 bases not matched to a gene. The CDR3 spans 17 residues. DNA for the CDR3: TGTGCCTGGAGTGTTAGACTAGCGGGGGGGCCGGGAGATACGCAGTATTTT. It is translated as CAWSVRLAGGPGDTQYF.